The clone carrying this T cell receptor (beta chain) came up a few times. Its antigen is not known. The CDR3 is made up of 14 amino acids. V lost 4 bases and J lost 5, with 17 bases in between. The germline gives CDR1 DFQATT, CDR2 SNEGSKA (reference sequence). Using its own MiXCR run on the reads, TCRdb lists one record per CDR3 protein. The sample consists of more than 140,000 distinct CDR3 sequences, 6.5% of them appearing once. The sample belongs to a study of T cell repertoires in cytomegalovirus infection. Findings and limits, study-wide: Public TCR beta family frequency separated CMV-and-HLA carriers, including in an independent cohort. Across the ex vivo response, the dominant clonotypes were HLA-C-restricted CMV-specific TCR beta clonotypes.

This chain connects TRBV20-1 to TRBJ1-2, with D unresolved. Source material: PBMCs. The source of this sequence is a human donor in good health (CMV status not recorded). Some clones in this sample may be carry-over from other donors' samples. CDR3 DNA: TGCAGTGCTAAAGCCCTGTCGGGTATTTATGGCTACACCTTC. Translation gives CSAKALSGIYGYTF.